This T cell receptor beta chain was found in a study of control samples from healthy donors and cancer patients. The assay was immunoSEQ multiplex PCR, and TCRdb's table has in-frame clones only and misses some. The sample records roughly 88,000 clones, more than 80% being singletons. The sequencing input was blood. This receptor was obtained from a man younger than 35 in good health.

CDR3 sequence reads: CASSGAGFHEQFF. CDR3 coding DNA: TGTGCCAGTAGTGGCGCGGGTTTCCATGAGCAGTTCTTC. The chain combines TRBV19 with TRBJ2-1; maybe TRBD2 (5 bases). Germline CDR1 and CDR2: LNHDA and SQIVND (reference sequence). Between the trimmed V and J ends, which lost 5 bases and 8 bases, there was a span of 13 bases. The CDR3 runs 13 residues.